Listed here are 25 T cell receptor beta chains from one sample, sequenced in a study of blood T cell repertoires in COVID-19. The assay was immunoSEQ multiplex PCR, and TCRdb's table has in-frame clones only and misses some. The data show 60,000 to 85,000 clones, roughly 80% seen once. Sequences were obtained from peripheral blood. The receptors originated from a human donor in a cohort sampled during active COVID-19.

The chain recombines TRBV18 with TRBJ1-1; TRBD1 might be the D (5 bases). V shed 3 bases and J shed 2 bases, with 7 bases lying between them. The germline V gene encodes CDR1 KGHSH and CDR2 LQKENI. There are 13 residues in the CDR3. CDR3 bases: TGTGCCAGCTCACCGACAGTTAACACTGAAGCTTTCTTT. Its protein is CASSPTVNTEAFF.

The chain recombines TRBV5-1 with TRBJ1-2; D uncertain. This CDR3 contains 13 residues. Germline assignment: CDR1 SGHRS and CDR2 YFSETQ. V was clipped by 5 bases and J by 7 bases, with 15 bases between them. The CDR3: CASSGWEGSGYTF. The CDR3 DNA follows: TGCGCCAGCAGTGGTTGGGAGGGCTCTGGCTACACCTTC.

There are a few counts of this clone. The chain employs TRBV2 and TRBJ2-1; TRBD2 matches at 7 bases. From germline, CDR1 is SNHLY and CDR2 FYNNEI. This CDR3 spans 13 amino acids. V shed 8 bases, J shed 7 bases, and the junction held 8 bases outside the gene matches. The CDR3 is CASAKMGGNEQFF. The CDR3 DNA reads TGTGCCAGCGCGAAGATGGGGGGGAATGAGCAGTTCTTC.

The chain carries TRBV7-3 and TRBJ2-2; 15 positions agree with TRBD2. The CDR3 sequence is 15 residues long. Losses at the gene ends were 6 bases for V and 6 bases for J; bases not matched to a gene: 2. Germline CDR1 SGHTA, CDR2 FQGTGA. CDR3 region: CASRGLAGGPGELFF. CDR3 nucleotide sequence: TGTGCCAGCAGGGGACTAGCGGGAGGACCCGGGGAGCTGTTTTTT.

The CDR3 DNA is TGTGCCAGCAGTGAAGGACAGGTCGACAATCAGCCCCAGCATTTT. Encoded protein: CASSEGQVDNQPQHF. The V gene is TRBV2, the J gene TRBJ1-5; D might be TRBD1 (6 bases). V lost 1 base and J 3 bases, leaving 10 bases between the germline ends. Germline V gene data show CDR1 as SNHLY and CDR2 as FYNNEI. This CDR3 comprises 15 residues.

The V call is TRBV5-1, the J call TRBJ1-1; 7 positions agree with TRBD1. The CDR3 loop spans 15 amino acids. With 1 base clipped from V and 3 bases from J, the junction kept 6 bases outside the gene matches. Germline V gene sequence: CDR1 SGHRS, CDR2 YFSETQ. The CDR3 DNA is TGCGCCAGCAGCTTGATCTCAACAGGGGACACTGAAGCTTTCTTT. It codes for CASSLISTGDTEAFF.

The V call is TRBV7-9, the J call TRBJ2-2, with unresolved D. Germline loops: CDR1 SEHNR, CDR2 FQNEAQ (reference sequence). The CDR3 length is 14 residues. Trimming stripped 4 bases from V and 3 bases from J, with 9 bases between. The CDR3 here is CASSSDFYTGELFF. The CDR3 DNA sequence: TGTGCCAGCAGCTCTGACTTCTACACCGGGGAGCTGTTTTTT.

The chain uses TRBV27 and TRBJ1-5; perhaps TRBD1 as D (5 bases). The CDR3 extends over 13 amino acids. Germline CDR1 MNHEY, CDR2 SMNVEV (reference sequence). With 3 bases removed from V and 9 bases from J, the gap between germline ends came to 12 bases. The DNA of the CDR3 is TGTGCCAGCAGTTTTTTCAGTACAGGGCCCCAGCATTTT. Amino acid sequence: CASSFFSTGPQHF.

V usage is TRBV16 and J usage is TRBJ2-3; D is possibly TRBD1 (6 bases). The V gene lost 3 bases and the J gene lost 1 base, with 11 bases spanning the gap. The CDR3 has 15 amino acids. From germline, CDR1 is KGHSY and CDR2 FQNENV. The CDR3 DNA sequence: TGTGCCAGCAGCCAGGCAGGGGCCGGCACAGATACGCAGTATTTT. Translated, it gives CASSQAGAGTDTQYF.

This chain links TRBV19 with TRBJ1-2; 7 bases map to TRBD1. Germline V gene lookup returns CDR1 LNHDA and CDR2 SQIVND (reference sequence). The CDR3 spans 15 residues. V shed 4 bases, J shed 4 bases, and the junction held 9 bases outside the gene matches. The CDR3, as DNA: TGTGCCAGTAGTAGACAGGGTGATGGAGTCTATGGCTACACCTTC. As protein: CASSRQGDGVYGYTF.

V is TRBV19 and J is TRBJ1-2, with TRBD1 as a possible D gene (5 bases). CDR1 is LNHDA, CDR2 SQIVND, per germline (reference sequence). The V end lost 9 bases, the J end lost 5 bases, and 10 bases lay between the germline ends. There are 11 residues in the CDR3. The CDR3 loop is CASQGFYGYTF. The CDR3 region has the DNA TGTGCCAGCCAGGGATTTTATGGCTACACCTTC.

This rearrangement joins TRBV6-5 to TRBJ1-5, with D maybe TRBD1 (5 bases). CDR1 and CDR2 (germline): MNHEY, SVGAGI. V lost 0 bases and J 4 bases, leaving 10 bases between the germline ends. CDR3 length: 15 residues. Here the CDR3 reads CASSYSIAGNQPQHF. DNA of the CDR3: TGTGCCAGCAGTTACTCGATAGCAGGGAATCAGCCCCAGCATTTT.

The sample holds one count of this clone. The CDR3: CASSRQGAWETQYF. In DNA form, the CDR3 reads TGTGCCAGCAGCCGACAGGGGGCATGGGAGACCCAGTACTTC. The V gene is TRBV3-1 (or the pseudogene TRBV3-2), the J gene TRBJ2-5; TRBD1 matches at 10 bases. Trimming cost V 4 bases and J 5 bases; bases outside gene matches: 4. The CDR3 spans 14 residues. Germline V lookup: CDR1 LGHDT, CDR2 YNNKEL (reference sequence).

V and J are TRBV24-1 and TRBJ2-5, with D possibly being TRBD2 (5 bases). The V end lost 3 bases, the J end lost 4 bases, and 17 bases lay between the germline ends. Germline V lookup: CDR1 KGHDR, CDR2 SFDVKD. The CDR3 covers 16 residues. CDR3 nucleotides: TGTGCCACCAGTGATCTCACATCTACTAGGAGAGAGACCCAGTACTTC. It is translated as CATSDLTSTRRETQYF.

The rearrangement joins TRBV6-6 to TRBJ2-3; 10 bases align to TRBD2. V shed 4 bases, J shed 3 bases, and the junction held 4 bases outside the gene matches. Germline lookup yields CDR1 MNHNY and CDR2 SVGAGI (reference sequence). CDR3 length equals 15 residues. The chain's CDR3 is CASSFQRGGTDTQYF. CDR3 sequence (DNA): TGTGCCAGCAGTTTCCAGCGGGGGGGTACAGATACGCAGTATTTT.

This clone was recorded once. The chain carries TRBV7-9 and TRBJ1-2; 7 bases line up with TRBD1. The CDR3 length is 17 residues. Germline V lookup: CDR1 SEHNR, CDR2 FQNEAQ (reference sequence). The trim removed 5 bases at V and 1 base at J, leaving 13 bases unmatched. CDR3 nucleotides: TGTGCCAGCAGCCCCCGGGACAGTGCCGTCCTTAACTATGGCTACACCTTC. Encoded protein: CASSPRDSAVLNYGYTF.

V and J are TRBV29-1 and TRBJ2-3; TRBD1 matches 7 bases. J gave up 2 bases and V 7 bases, and 9 bases lay outside the gene matches. The CDR3 has 14 amino acids. Germline V lookup: CDR1 SQVTM, CDR2 ANQGSEA. The CDR3 nucleotides are TGCAGCGCTGATGAAGGGGGCCACACAGATACGCAGTATTTT. It yields the protein CSADEGGHTDTQYF.

This chain connects TRBV6-6 to TRBJ2-5, with D unresolved. The CDR3 spans 12 residues. Germline V gives CDR1 MNHNY, CDR2 SVGAGI (reference sequence). The V and J ends lost 2 bases and 5 bases respectively, with 6 bases between them. The CDR3 sequence is CASSYGVETQYF. In nucleotides, the CDR3 is TGTGCCAGCAGTTACGGAGTCGAGACCCAGTACTTC.

This chain connects TRBV3-1 (or the pseudogene TRBV3-2) to TRBJ2-7; 11 bases are a match to TRBD2. The CDR3 loop spans 17 amino acids. Per the germline V gene, CDR1 is LGHDT and CDR2 is YNNKEL (reference sequence). V lost 4 bases and J lost 1; bases outside the gene matches: 9. The CDR3 nucleotides read TGTGCCAGCAGCCGAACTAGCGGGGGTTCGGGTTCCTACGAGCAGTACTTC. Translated: CASSRTSGGSGSYEQYF.

This clone has a handful of counts. This chain uses TRBV19 with TRBJ2-1, with TRBD1 as a possible D gene (8 bases). The CDR3 is made up of 15 amino acids. The V and J ends lost 5 bases and 9 bases respectively, with 20 bases between them. CDR1 and CDR2 (germline): LNHDA, SQIVND (reference sequence). CDR3 loop: CASSFRQGRGAEQFF. As DNA, the CDR3 is TGTGCCAGTAGTTTTCGACAGGGGAGGGGGGCTGAGCAGTTCTTC. The complete variable domain, with remaining parts taken from reference TRBV19 and TRBJ2-1, reads DGGITQSPKYLFRKEGQNVTLSCEQNLNHDAMYWYRQDPGQGLRLIYYSQIVNDFQKGDIAEGYSVSREKKESFPLTVTSAQKNPTAFYLCASSFRQGRGAEQFFGPGTRLTVL.

This clone was picked up a small number of times. The chain uses TRBV7-9 and TRBJ1-5, with a possible D match to TRBD1 (6 bases). This CDR3 contains 13 residues. Trimming pared 2 bases from V and 6 bases from J, leaving 8 bases between. Germline CDR1 SEHNR, CDR2 FQNEAQ (reference sequence). The CDR3, as DNA: TGTGCCAGCAGCTTAATACAGGGTCAGCCCCAGCATTTT. Protein sequence: CASSLIQGQPQHF.

This clone was recorded once. This chain uses TRBV5-4 with TRBJ2-3; D call uncertain. V was clipped by 10 bases and J by 1 base, with 16 bases between them. The CDR3 length is 14 residues. Germline CDR1 is SGHNT and CDR2 is YYREEE (reference sequence). Written as DNA, the CDR3 is TGTGCCTTCTTATCGGTGGGCCGCACAGATACGCAGTATTTT. As protein: CAFLSVGRTDTQYF.

The chain recombines TRBV27 with TRBJ1-4; 7 nucleotides match TRBD1. J gave up 3 bases and V 4 bases, and 5 bases lay outside the gene matches. The CDR3 loop spans 15 amino acids. From germline, CDR1 is MNHEY and CDR2 SMNVEV (reference sequence). The CDR3 nucleotides read TGTGCCAGCAGTTCCCTGACAGGGTCTAATGAAAAACTGTTTTTT. It is translated as CASSSLTGSNEKLFF.

This sequence joins TRBV5-1 and TRBJ2-7; the D gene is possibly TRBD1 (6 bases). Per the germline V gene, CDR1 is SGHRS and CDR2 is YFSETQ. Trimming stripped 3 bases from V and 1 base from J, with 17 bases between. The CDR3 loop spans 16 amino acids. The CDR3 DNA reads as TGCGCCAGCAGCTCTATGACAGGAGACCATTCCTACGAGCAGTACTTC. This sequence encodes CASSSMTGDHSYEQYF.

J is TRBJ1-2 and V is TRBV6-6; 12 bases are a match to TRBD1. Unmatched junction bases numbered 7, after V lost 5 bases and J lost 3 bases. The CDR3 extends over 16 amino acids. The germline V gene encodes CDR1 MNHNY and CDR2 SVGAGI (reference sequence). The CDR3 loop is CASSRDRGRNDYGYTF. The DNA for the CDR3 is TGTGCCAGCAGTCGGGACAGGGGGCGCAACGACTATGGCTACACCTTC.